Below are 29 T cell receptor beta chains sequenced from a single sample in a study of T cell changes during pregnancy in multiple sclerosis. TCRdb keeps only in-frame clones here, not all; method: immunoSEQ multiplex PCR. This table has under 120,000 clones, approximately 93% appearing once. Sample: peripheral blood, taken after pregnancy. The receptors derive from a female donor with multiple sclerosis, enrolled in a pregnancy study.

The chain joins TRBV9 to TRBJ1-2, with 8 bases identical to TRBD1. Germline V gene data show CDR1 as SGDLS and CDR2 as YYNGEE. V shed 5 bases, J shed 4 bases, and the junction held 7 bases outside the gene matches. The CDR3 is made up of 14 amino acids. For the CDR3, the DNA is TGTGCCAGCAGGGAAACAGGGGGGACCTATGGCTACACCTTC. Protein: CASRETGGTYGYTF.

This chain uses TRBV19 with TRBJ1-5; TRBD1 is a possible D gene (6 bases). Germline CDR1 LNHDA, CDR2 SQIVND (reference sequence). The CDR3 length is 14 residues. V shed 4 bases and J shed 7 bases, with 14 bases lying between them. In nucleotides, the CDR3 is TGTGCCAGTAGTACACAGGGAAGGAACCAGCCCCAGCATTTT. Translation gives CASSTQGRNQPQHF.

This chain connects TRBV11-3 to TRBJ1-3; D remains unclear. V was pared by 5 bases and J by 4 bases, with 9 bases between. The CDR3 has 13 amino acids. Germline V gene lookup returns CDR1 SGHNT and CDR2 YENEEA. The CDR3 DNA sequence: TGTGCCAGCAGCGAGGACTGGGGAAACACCATATATTTT. Translated, it gives CASSEDWGNTIYF. Combining the CDR3 with reference TRBV11-3 and TRBJ1-3 gives the whole variable domain EAGVVQSPRYKIIEKKQPVAFWCNPISGHNTLYWYLQNLGQGPELLIRYENEEAVDDSQLPKDRFSAERLKGVDSTLKIQPAELGDSAVYLCASSEDWGNTIYFGEGSWLTVV.

The gene calls are TRBV2 and TRBJ1-3; unclear D gene. The CDR3 extends over 15 amino acids. The germline CDR1 and CDR2 sequences are SNHLY and FYNNEI. V lost 6 bases and J lost 2, with 14 bases in between. The CDR3 sequence: CASSPLRGAGNTIYF. DNA of the CDR3: TGTGCCAGCAGCCCCCTCCGGGGTGCTGGAAACACCATATATTTT.

The V and J genes are TRBV29-1 and TRBJ1-4; maybe TRBD1 (5 bases). The CDR3 is 13 amino acids. The ends were cut back, 2 bases at V and 6 bases at J, with 10 bases in the middle. Per germline, CDR1 SQVTM and CDR2 ANQGSEA. CDR3 loop: CSVENGRDEKLFF. CDR3 nucleotide sequence: TGCAGCGTTGAAAATGGCAGGGATGAAAAACTGTTTTTT.

The chain has TRBV10-3 and TRBJ2-7; tentative D call: TRBD1 (6 bases). V lost 2 bases and J 3 bases, leaving 11 bases between the germline ends. The CDR3 runs 14 residues. Germline V lookup: CDR1 ENHRY, CDR2 SYGVKD. In DNA, the CDR3 is TGTGCCATCAGTGAGCTTACAGGGATCTACGAGCAGTACTTC. Protein: CAISELTGIYEQYF.

The V gene is TRBV27, the J gene TRBJ2-2, with TRBD2 matching 8 bases. Germline V lookup: CDR1 MNHEY, CDR2 SMNVEV (reference sequence). There are 14 residues in the CDR3. J gave up 7 bases and V 2 bases, and 3 bases lay outside the gene matches. The CDR3 bases are TGTGCCAGCAGTTTAACGGGGGGGGGCGGGGAGCTGTTTTTT. Translation gives CASSLTGGGGELFF.

The chain is built from TRBV14 and TRBJ2-7; possibly TRBD2 for D (6 bases). Germline lookup yields CDR1 SGHDN and CDR2 FVKESK. The CDR3 spans 17 residues. Trimming cost V 3 bases and J 5 bases, with 23 bases left between them. This CDR3 is CASSQRIGRVGVHEQYF. CDR3 bases: TGTGCCAGCAGCCAGAGAATCGGGAGAGTCGGGGTTCACGAGCAGTACTTC.

This chain links TRBV7-3 with TRBJ2-7; 11 bases align to TRBD1. CDR1 SGHTA and CDR2 FQGTGA come from the germline V gene. CDR3 length: 15 amino acids. Trimming took 5 bases from V and 3 from J; bases not matched to a gene: 6. The DNA for the CDR3 is TGTGCCAGCAGCCCCGGGACAGGGGGTCTCTACGAGCAGTACTTC. Translating it yields CASSPGTGGLYEQYF.

The chain uses TRBV27 and TRBJ2-5, with a possible D match to TRBD2 (5 bases). Germline V gene data show CDR1 as MNHEY and CDR2 as SMNVEV (reference sequence). V shed 6 bases and J shed 3 bases, with 11 bases lying between them. This CDR3 is built from 13 residues. CDR3 loop: CASSPPAEETQYF. In nucleotides, the CDR3 is TGTGCCAGCAGCCCACCAGCGGAAGAGACCCAGTACTTC.

The genes are TRBV5-1 and TRBJ1-4, with 9 bases identical to TRBD1. The germline CDR1 and CDR2 sequences are SGHRS and YFSETQ. The CDR3 contains 15 residues. Unmatched junction bases numbered 7, after V lost 3 bases and J lost 7 bases. The CDR3, as DNA: TGCGCCAGCAGCTCGACAGGGGGGTATTCTGAAAAACTGTTTTTT. It encodes CASSSTGGYSEKLFF.

The chain joins TRBV5-1 to TRBJ2-2, with D maybe TRBD1 (5 bases). From germline, CDR1 is SGHRS and CDR2 YFSETQ. Trimming pared 1 base from V and 0 bases from J, leaving 7 bases between. The CDR3 has 15 amino acids. The CDR3 sequence: CASSLRTTNTGELFF. The CDR3, as DNA: TGCGCCAGCAGCTTGCGGACAACGAACACCGGGGAGCTGTTTTTT. The full variable domain, completed using reference TRBV5-1 and TRBJ2-2, is KAGVTQTPRYLIKTRGQQVTLSCSPISGHRSVSWYQQTPGQGLQFLFEYFSETQRNKGNFPGRFSGRQFSNSRSEMNVSTLELGDSALYLCASSLRTTNTGELFFGEGSRLTVL.

Only one count was recorded for this clone. The DNA of the CDR3 is TGTGCCACCATTGGCCCAGGGCTACCCTACAATGAGCAGTTCTTC. This gives the protein CATIGPGLPYNEQFF. The chain combines TRBV15 with TRBJ2-1, with a possible D match to TRBD1 (5 bases). Trimming took 7 bases from V and 2 from J, leaving 15 bases between them. Per the germline V gene, CDR1 is LNHNV and CDR2 is YYDKDF (reference sequence). The CDR3 is made up of 15 amino acids.

The chain recombines TRBV5-1 with TRBJ1-3; TRBD1 aligns across 12 bases. CDR3 length equals 15 residues. Germline values: CDR1 SGHRS, CDR2 YFSETQ. With V trimmed by 4 bases and J by 8 bases, 7 bases remained unmatched. The CDR3 is CASSGTGQGAYTIYF. The CDR3 region has the DNA TGCGCCAGCAGCGGTACGGGACAGGGGGCTTACACCATATATTTT.

This chain connects TRBV25-1 to TRBJ1-1; D is possibly TRBD1 (6 bases). Germline lookup yields CDR1 MGHDK and CDR2 SYGVNS. The length of the CDR3 is 15 residues. Trimming removed 4 bases from V and 3 bases from J, with 15 bases in between. The CDR3 coding sequence is TGTGCCAGCAGTGGAACAGGGCCCGGGGACACTGAAGCTTTCTTT. Protein sequence: CASSGTGPGDTEAFF.

This clone was seen a single time. The chain couples TRBV5-1 to TRBJ2-3; 9 bases are shared with TRBD2. The ends lost 4 bases at V and 2 bases at J; junction bases unmatched: 2. The germline V gene encodes CDR1 SGHRS and CDR2 YFSETQ. This CDR3 contains 14 residues. This chain's CDR3 is CASSPSGDTDTQYF. In DNA, the CDR3 is TGCGCCAGCAGCCCTAGCGGGGACACAGATACGCAGTATTTT.

The chain uses TRBV6-5 and TRBJ2-5; TRBD1 agrees at 8 bases. V dropped 7 bases and J dropped 5; count of bases not matched to a gene: 12. The CDR3 extends over 15 amino acids. Germline V gene data show CDR1 as MNHEY and CDR2 as SVGAGI. CDR3 residues: CASTPPGQGAETQYF. CDR3 DNA: TGTGCCAGCACCCCCCCGGGGCAGGGGGCGGAGACCCAGTACTTC.

The chain recombines TRBV11-3 with TRBJ2-7; no clear D gene. CDR1 SGHNT and CDR2 YENEEA come from the germline V gene. Trimming stripped 0 bases from V and 8 bases from J, with 11 bases between. The CDR3 contains 13 residues. CDR3 sequence: CASSLESPSKQYF. CDR3 nucleotides: TGTGCCAGCAGCTTAGAATCCCCCTCTAAGCAGTACTTC.

The chain joins TRBV5-6 to TRBJ1-5; 9 bases are a match to TRBD1. The V gene end was trimmed by 0 bases and the J gene end by 5 bases; junction bases not matched to a gene: 0. The germline V gene has CDR1 SGHDT and CDR2 YYEEEE. This CDR3 is built from 14 residues. This CDR3 reads CASSLGTGDQPQHF. Written as DNA, the CDR3 is TGTGCCAGCAGCTTGGGGACAGGGGATCAGCCCCAGCATTTT. Combining the CDR3 with reference TRBV5-6 and TRBJ1-5 gives the whole variable domain DAGVTQSPTHLIKTRGQQVTLRCSPKSGHDTVSWYQQALGQGPQFIFQYYEEEERQRGNFPDRFSGHQFPNYSSELNVNALLLGDSALYLCASSLGTGDQPQHFGDGTRLSIL.

This chain connects TRBV19 to TRBJ2-7; a possible D gene is TRBD2 (7 bases). Trimming shortened V by 8 bases and J by 4 bases, and 24 bases separated the two germline ends. The germline CDR1 and CDR2 sequences are LNHDA and SQIVND (reference sequence). The CDR3 has 16 residues. The CDR3 region is CASSSLGRGGGYEQYF. The CDR3 DNA reads as TGTGCCAGTTCCTCGCTGGGAAGGGGGGGCGGTTACGAGCAGTACTTC. The full variable domain, in which reference TRBV19 and TRBJ2-7 provide the parts outside the CDR3, is DGGITQSPKYLFRKEGQNVTLSCEQNLNHDAMYWYRQDPGQGLRLIYYSQIVNDFQKGDIAEGYSVSREKKESFPLTVTSAQKNPTAFYLCASSSLGRGGGYEQYFGPGTRLTVT.

A few counts support this clone. The V gene is TRBV21-1, the J gene TRBJ1-2; TRBD1, as called in the table, went unchecked against the DNA. TRBV21-1 corresponds to a pseudogene. The CDR3 spans 13 residues. The CDR3 sequence is CASRGQSRWGYTF. In DNA, the CDR3 is TGTGCCAGCAGGGGACAGAGCCGCTGGGGCTACACCTTC.

The chain is built from TRBV6-5 and TRBJ1-6; D not certain. Germline V gene lookup returns CDR1 MNHEY and CDR2 SVGAGI. The CDR3 spans 14 residues. The V end was cut by 5 bases, the J end by 9 bases, with 14 bases between. The CDR3 loop is CASSPGSAASPLHF. The CDR3 nucleotides read TGTGCCAGCAGTCCTGGGTCGGCGGCTTCACCCCTCCACTTT.

The V call is TRBV5-1, the J call TRBJ1-2, with 8 bases that match TRBD1. This CDR3 has 16 residues. Germline V CDR1 and CDR2: SGHRS, YFSETQ. The junction had 10 bases not matched to a gene; V was cut back by 0 bases and J by 6 bases. The CDR3 nucleotides read TGCGCCAGCAGCTTGGCCCCCGCGACAGGGGTGGATGGCTACACCTTC. Its translation: CASSLAPATGVDGYTF. Variable domain in full (rest from reference TRBV5-1 and TRBJ1-2): KAGVTQTPRYLIKTRGQQVTLSCSPISGHRSVSWYQQTPGQGLQFLFEYFSETQRNKGNFPGRFSGRQFSNSRSEMNVSTLELGDSALYLCASSLAPATGVDGYTFGSGTRLTVV.

The chain has TRBV29-1 and TRBJ2-5; 8 nucleotides match TRBD2. From germline, CDR1 is SQVTM and CDR2 ANQGSEA. This CDR3 contains 14 residues. V shed 4 bases, J shed 5 bases, and the junction held 9 bases outside the gene matches. CDR3 in amino acids: CSVAPPGLEETQYF. The CDR3 bases are TGCAGCGTTGCACCTCCGGGACTAGAGGAGACCCAGTACTTC. Full variable domain (missing parts from reference TRBV29-1 and TRBJ2-5): SAVISQKPSRDICQRGTSLTIQCQVDSQVTMMFWYRQQPGQSLTLIATANQGSEATYESGFVIDKFPISRPNLTFSTLTVSNMSPEDSSIYLCSVAPPGLEETQYFGPGTRLLVL.

This clone was seen ten or more times. The chain links TRBV7-3 to TRBJ1-2, with D possibly being TRBD1 (6 bases). This CDR3 contains 14 residues. Per germline, CDR1 SGHTA and CDR2 FQGTGA. With 5 bases removed from V and 7 bases from J, the gap between germline ends came to 17 bases. The CDR3: CASSPGTPRGGYTF. For the CDR3, the DNA is TGTGCCAGCAGCCCAGGGACACCCCGTGGTGGCTACACCTTC.

The J gene is TRBJ1-1, the V gene TRBV18, with D possibly matching TRBD1 (6 bases). The CDR3 has 14 amino acids. The germline V gene encodes CDR1 KGHSH and CDR2 LQKENI. V shed 5 bases and J shed 4 bases, with 14 bases lying between them. CDR3 nucleotide sequence: TGTGCCAGCTCAACGCAGGGGTCGTTCACTGAAGCTTTCTTT. Its translation is CASSTQGSFTEAFF.

This chain's CDR3 is CASSPLSTAGSYEQYF. DNA of the CDR3: TGCGCCAGCAGCCCTCTAAGCACGGCGGGGAGTTACGAGCAGTACTTC. The chain employs TRBV4-1 and TRBJ2-7; possible D gene TRBD2, 6 bases. CDR3 length: 16 residues. Trimming removed 4 bases at V and 4 bases at J, with 20 bases between. In germline, CDR1 is MGHRA, CDR2 YSYEKL.

For the CDR3, the DNA is TGTGCCAGTAGTATAGTAGGAGGGACGACCTACGAGCAGTACTTC. Translating it yields CASSIVGGTTYEQYF. The genes are TRBV19 and TRBJ2-7, with D perhaps matching TRBD2 (6 bases). The CDR3 sequence is 15 residues long. Trimming took off 1 base at V and 2 bases at J, with 12 bases between the two ends. From germline, CDR1 is LNHDA and CDR2 SQIVND (reference sequence).

The chain is built from TRBV6-4 and TRBJ1-2, with TRBD1 matching 7 bases. Germline loops: CDR1 MRHNA, CDR2 SNTAGT. V lost 4 bases and J lost 4; bases outside the gene matches: 9. The CDR3 runs 15 residues. The CDR3 sequence is CASSVSPGQSYGYTF. CDR3 in DNA: TGTGCCAGCAGTGTCTCCCCGGGACAGTCCTATGGCTACACCTTC.